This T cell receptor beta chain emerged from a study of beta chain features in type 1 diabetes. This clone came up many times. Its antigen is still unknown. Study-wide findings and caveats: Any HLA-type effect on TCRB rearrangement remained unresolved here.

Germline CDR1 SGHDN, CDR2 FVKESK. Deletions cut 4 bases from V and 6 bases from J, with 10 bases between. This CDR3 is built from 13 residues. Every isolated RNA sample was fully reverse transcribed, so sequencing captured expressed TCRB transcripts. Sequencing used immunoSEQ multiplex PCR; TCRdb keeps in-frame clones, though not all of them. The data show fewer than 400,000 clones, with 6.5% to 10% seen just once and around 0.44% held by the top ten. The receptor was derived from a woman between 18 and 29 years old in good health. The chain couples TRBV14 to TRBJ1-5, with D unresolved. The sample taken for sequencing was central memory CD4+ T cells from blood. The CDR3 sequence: CASSPDHGQPQHF. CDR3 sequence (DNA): TGTGCCAGCAGCCCGGACCACGGTCAGCCCCAGCATTTT.